This T cell receptor beta chain was recovered during a study of beta chain features in type 1 diabetes. One heparinised draw of blood, averaging approximately 110 mL, came from each donor. Central memory, naive, regulatory and stem cell-like memory CD4+ cells were sorted by CD45RO/CCR7/CD25/CD127/CD95/CD27. This clone came up a few times. Its antigen is still unknown. Losses at the gene ends were 3 bases for V and 8 bases for J; bases not matched to a gene: 12. CDR1 and CDR2 from the germline V gene are SGHNT and YYREEE (reference sequence). The CDR3 is 17 amino acids. Study-wide results and limits: Researchers report that Type 1 diabetes patients had moderately but significantly shorter TCRB CDR3s across all four CD4+ subsets. Compared to healthy donors, patients appeared to have naive, central memory and Treg TCRB repertoires that were more alike.

Reverse transcribing all isolated RNA meant expressed TCRB transcripts were sequenced. Repertoires were generated with immunoSEQ multiplex PCR, while TCRdb's copy carries only in-frame clones and drops some. The sample consists of around 250,000 clones, around 14% of them appearing once. The sample was naive CD4+ T cells from blood. The chain links TRBV5-4 to TRBJ2-1, with 12 bases identical to TRBD2. The receptor was isolated from a man aged 25 to 45 with type 1 diabetes. For the CDR3, the DNA is TGTGCCAGCAGCTCGGGGACTAGCGGGCCACGAAAGGATGAGCAGTTCTTC. Translation gives CASSSGTSGPRKDEQFF. The full variable domain, its missing parts supplied by reference TRBV5-4 and TRBJ2-1, is ETGVTQSPTHLIKTRGQQVTLRCSSQSGHNTVSWYQQALGQGPQFIFQYYREEENGRGNFPPRFSGLQFPNYSSELNVNALELDDSALYLCASSSGTSGPRKDEQFFGPGTRLTVL.